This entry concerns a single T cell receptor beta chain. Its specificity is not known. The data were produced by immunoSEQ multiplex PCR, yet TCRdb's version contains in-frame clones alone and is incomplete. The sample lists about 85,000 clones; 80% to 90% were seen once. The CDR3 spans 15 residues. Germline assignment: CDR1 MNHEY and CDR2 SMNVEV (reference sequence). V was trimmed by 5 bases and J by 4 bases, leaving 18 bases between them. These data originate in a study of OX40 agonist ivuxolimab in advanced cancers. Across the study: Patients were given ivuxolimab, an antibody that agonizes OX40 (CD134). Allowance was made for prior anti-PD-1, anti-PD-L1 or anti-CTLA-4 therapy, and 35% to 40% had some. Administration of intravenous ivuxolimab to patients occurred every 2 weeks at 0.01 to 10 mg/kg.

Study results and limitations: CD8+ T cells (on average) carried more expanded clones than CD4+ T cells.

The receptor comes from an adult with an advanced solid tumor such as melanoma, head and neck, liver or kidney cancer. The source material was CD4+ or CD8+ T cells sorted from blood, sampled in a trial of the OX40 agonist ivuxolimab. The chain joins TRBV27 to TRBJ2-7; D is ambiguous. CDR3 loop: CASSTVAARQYEQYF. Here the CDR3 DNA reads TGTGCCAGCAGTACCGTAGCAGCGCGGCAGTACGAGCAGTACTTC.